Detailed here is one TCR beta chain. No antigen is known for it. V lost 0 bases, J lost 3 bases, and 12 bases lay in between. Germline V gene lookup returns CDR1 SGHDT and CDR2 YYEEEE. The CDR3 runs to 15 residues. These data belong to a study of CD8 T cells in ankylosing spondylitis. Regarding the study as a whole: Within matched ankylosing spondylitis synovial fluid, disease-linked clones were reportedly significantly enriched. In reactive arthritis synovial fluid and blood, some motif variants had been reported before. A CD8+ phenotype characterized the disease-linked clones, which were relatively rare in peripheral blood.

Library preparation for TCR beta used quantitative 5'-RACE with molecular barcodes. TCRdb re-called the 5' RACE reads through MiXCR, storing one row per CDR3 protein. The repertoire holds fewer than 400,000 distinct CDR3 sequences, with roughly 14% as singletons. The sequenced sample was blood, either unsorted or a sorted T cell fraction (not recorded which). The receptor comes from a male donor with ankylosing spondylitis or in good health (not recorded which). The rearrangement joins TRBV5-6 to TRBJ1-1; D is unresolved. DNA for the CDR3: TGTGCCAGCAGCTTGGGGCCAGGCCTGGACACTGAAGCTTTCTTT. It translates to CASSLGPGLDTEAFF.